The next 20 T cell receptor beta chains were all read from a single sample in a study of pediatric ulcerative colitis. Using immunoSEQ multiplex PCR, the repertoire was profiled, and TCRdb retains in-frame clones only, with some absent. The repertoire consists of about 32,000 clones, with roughly 82% occurring once and the leading ten covering approximately 4.5%. Sequencing input: blood. These receptors all stem from a boy aged 10-17 years with severe ulcerative colitis.

The V gene is TRBV2, the J gene TRBJ1-1; weak D call: TRBD1 (5 bases). Germline-derived CDR1 and CDR2 are SNHLY and FYNNEI. The V end was cut by 1 base, the J end by 0 bases, with 6 bases between. There are 14 residues in the CDR3. In DNA, the CDR3 is TGTGCCAGCAGTGAAGGCAGGGTGAACACTGAAGCTTTCTTT. Amino acids: CASSEGRVNTEAFF.

This chain links TRBV6-1 with TRBJ1-1; 7 bases are a match to TRBD1. CDR1 is MNHNS and CDR2 is SASEGT in the germline V gene. The length of the CDR3 is 15 residues. J gave up 3 bases and V 6 bases, and 10 bases lay outside the gene matches. The CDR3 coding sequence is TGTGCCAGCAGAATAGTAGGGGGCCGGGACACTGAAGCTTTCTTT. Encoded protein: CASRIVGGRDTEAFF.

The chain uses TRBV6-5 and TRBJ1-1, with D possibly matching TRBD1 (6 bases). Trimming stripped 5 bases from V and 0 bases from J, with 10 bases between. Germline CDR1 reads MNHEY; CDR2 reads SVGAGI. The CDR3 is 14 residues long. As DNA, the CDR3 is TGTGCCAGCAGTCGGACAGCCTTGAACACTGAAGCTTTCTTT. This gives the protein CASSRTALNTEAFF.

The chain links TRBV7-9 to TRBJ1-5, with 8 positions matching TRBD1. Germline values: CDR1 SEHNR, CDR2 FQNEAQ (reference sequence). This CDR3 has 15 amino acids. The J segment lost 3 bases and the V segment lost 4 bases, leaving 5 bases of the junction unmatched. CDR3 nucleotides: TGTGCCAGCAGCTGGGGGACAGGTAACAATCAGCCCCAGCATTTT. Protein product: CASSWGTGNNQPQHF. Full variable domain (missing parts from reference TRBV7-9 and TRBJ1-5): DTGVSQNPRHKITKRGQNVTFRCDPISEHNRLYWYRQTLGQGPEFLTYFQNEAQLEKSRLLSDRFSAERPKGSFSTLEIQRTEQGDSAMYLCASSWGTGNNQPQHFGDGTRLSIL.

In its sample, this clone was seen once. The chain joins TRBV5-4 to TRBJ1-3; D remains ambiguous. Germline assignment: CDR1 SGHNT and CDR2 YYREEE (reference sequence). Trimming left V 4 bases short and J 0 bases short, with 14 bases between. The CDR3 totals 16 residues. The chain's CDR3 is CASSQRGLFSGNTIYF. CDR3 nucleotide sequence: TGTGCCAGCAGCCAACGCGGACTGTTCTCTGGAAACACCATATATTTT.

J is TRBJ2-5 and V is TRBV7-9; D unresolved. From germline, CDR1 is SEHNR and CDR2 FQNEAQ (reference sequence). This CDR3 region has 12 residues. V lost 0 bases, J lost 4 bases, and 3 bases lay in between. The CDR3 region is CASSLAVETQYF. The CDR3 DNA reads TGTGCCAGCAGCTTAGCGGTAGAGACCCAGTACTTC.

The CDR3 DNA sequence: TGTGCCAGTAGCCAGGGATGGAGTGGCTACACCTTC. Translated, it gives CASSQGWSGYTF. V is TRBV19 and J is TRBJ1-2; maybe TRBD1 (5 bases). The germline V gene has CDR1 LNHDA and CDR2 SQIVND (reference sequence). With 6 bases removed from V and 7 bases from J, the gap between germline ends came to 12 bases. The CDR3 runs to 12 residues. Full variable domain (rest looked up from reference TRBV19 and TRBJ1-2): DGGITQSPKYLFRKEGQNVTLSCEQNLNHDAMYWYRQDPGQGLRLIYYSQIVNDFQKGDIAEGYSVSREKKESFPLTVTSAQKNPTAFYLCASSQGWSGYTFGSGTRLTVV.

V and J are TRBV4-1 and TRBJ2-7; 10 bases match TRBD2. CDR1 and CDR2 from the germline V gene are MGHRA and YSYEKL. CDR3 size: 14 residues. Unmatched junction bases numbered 2, after V lost 4 bases and J lost 2 bases. CDR3 in amino acids: CASSLGTSAYEQYF. CDR3 bases: TGCGCCAGCAGCCTTGGGACTAGCGCCTACGAGCAGTACTTC.

The chain joins TRBV5-1 to TRBJ1-5; D unresolved. This CDR3 has 15 residues. Germline V gene sequence: CDR1 SGHRS, CDR2 YFSETQ. V shed 0 bases and J shed 0 bases, with 7 bases lying between them. The CDR3 DNA reads TGCGCCAGCAGCTTGGGGGGTTATAGCAATCAGCCCCAGCATTTT. Its protein product is CASSLGGYSNQPQHF.

V and J are TRBV7-8 and TRBJ2-7, with 12 bases lining up with TRBD2. J lost 3 bases, V lost 3 bases, and 9 bases had no gene match. CDR1 is SGHVS and CDR2 is FQNEAQ in the germline V gene. The CDR3 is made up of 17 amino acids. The CDR3 bases are TGTGCCAGCAGCTTGCCTCGACTAGCGGGGGCCAACTACGAGCAGTACTTC. Protein product: CASSLPRLAGANYEQYF.

The chain combines TRBV5-1 with TRBJ2-1; the D gene is possibly TRBD2 (6 bases). The germline V gene encodes CDR1 SGHRS and CDR2 YFSETQ. The length of the CDR3 is 16 residues. With 4 bases removed from V and 7 bases from J, the gap between germline ends came to 21 bases. DNA for the CDR3: TGCGCCAGCAGCCTATCCCCGGACTACCCGGGGAATGAGCAGTTCTTC. It encodes CASSLSPDYPGNEQFF.

The CDR3 DNA is TGTGCCAGCAGCTTTCCTGGGTCGGGGACCTCCTACGAGCAGTACTTC. It encodes CASSFPGSGTSYEQYF. V and J are TRBV7-9 and TRBJ2-7; tentatively, D is TRBD1 or TRBD2 (5 bases each). CDR3 length equals 16 residues. V lost 3 bases and J 0 bases, leaving 15 bases between the germline ends. CDR1 and CDR2 (germline): SEHNR, FQNEAQ (reference sequence).

The gene calls are TRBV18 and TRBJ1-1, with TRBD1 matching over 7 bases. CDR3 size: 13 residues. Losses at the gene ends were 10 bases for V and 6 bases for J; bases not matched to a gene: 11. Germline CDR1 reads KGHSH; CDR2 reads LQKENI. The CDR3 spells CATLGTERPEAFF. CDR3 nucleotides: TGTGCCACCTTAGGGACAGAGCGCCCTGAAGCTTTCTTT.

This sequence joins TRBV6-1 and TRBJ2-5; possible D gene TRBD1, 5 bases. The CDR3 totals 17 residues. Germline assignment: CDR1 MNHNS and CDR2 SASEGT. Trimming took off 3 bases at V and 5 bases at J, with 22 bases between the two ends. The CDR3 nucleotides are TGTGCCAGCAGTGACCGTTTTGTAGGGGCCCCCGGGGAGACCCAGTACTTC. Translation: CASSDRFVGAPGETQYF.

The chain links TRBV6-5 to TRBJ2-2; the D gene is possibly TRBD2 (6 bases). The V and J ends lost 6 bases and 5 bases respectively, with 10 bases between them. The CDR3 is made up of 13 amino acids. Per germline, CDR1 MNHEY and CDR2 SVGAGI. In DNA form, the CDR3 reads TGTGCCAGCAGCCCTAGCGCTACCGGGGAGCTGTTTTTT. Encoded protein: CASSPSATGELFF.

The chain carries TRBV2 and TRBJ1-6; D is undetermined. Trimming took 5 bases from V and 7 from J, leaving 6 bases between them. The CDR3 runs 12 residues. Germline V gene lookup returns CDR1 SNHLY and CDR2 FYNNEI. The chain's CDR3 is CASSFDNSPLHF. The CDR3 coding sequence is TGTGCCAGCAGTTTTGACAATTCACCCCTCCACTTT.

This chain connects TRBV7-2 to TRBJ2-5; no firm D call. V was trimmed by 6 bases and J by 5 bases, leaving 10 bases between them. CDR3 length equals 12 residues. In germline, CDR1 is SGHTA, CDR2 FQGNSA. The CDR3 DNA follows: TGTGCCAGCAGGCAAGTCGGGGAGACCCAGTACTTC. Its protein is CASRQVGETQYF.

The chain recombines TRBV19 with TRBJ1-5; perhaps TRBD1 as D (5 bases). This CDR3 has 17 residues. Germline V gene sequence: CDR1 LNHDA, CDR2 SQIVND (reference sequence). V lost 3 bases and J 2 bases, leaving 17 bases between the germline ends. CDR3 sequence (DNA): TGTGCCAGTAGTATCTATGGGGCAGGGATGGGCAATCAGCCCCAGCATTTT. Residues: CASSIYGAGMGNQPQHF.

This clone was found once. This chain uses TRBV5-1 with TRBJ1-2; maybe TRBD1 (5 bases). Germline CDR1 SGHRS, CDR2 YFSETQ. The CDR3 length is 15 residues. The V and J ends lost 0 bases and 0 bases respectively, with 9 bases between them. Here the CDR3 reads CASSLERTSNYGYTF. CDR3 bases: TGCGCCAGCAGCTTGGAACGGACATCTAACTATGGCTACACCTTC.

In this sample, this clone turned up a few times. The chain uses TRBV4-1 and TRBJ2-1; 7 positions agree with TRBD1. This CDR3 has 16 residues. V shed 4 bases, J shed 5 bases, and the junction held 11 bases outside the gene matches. Germline V lookup: CDR1 MGHRA, CDR2 YSYEKL. The CDR3 region is CASSPATRTGNNEQFF. CDR3 in DNA: TGCGCCAGCAGCCCGGCAACCAGGACAGGAAACAATGAGCAGTTCTTC.